This T cell receptor beta chain originates from a study of cytomegalovirus exposure and HLA in healthy donors. General observations from the study: The investigators catalogued under 200 TCR beta chains as cytomegalovirus-associated. As immune exposure information, only CMV serostatus was available.

V lost 2 bases to trimming and J lost 6 bases; unmatched junction nucleotides: 1. Germline V gene data show CDR1 as SGHRS and CDR2 as YFSETQ. The CDR3 sequence is 14 residues long. The study ran its PCR with 60 Vbeta and 13 Jbeta primers. Repertoires were generated with immunoSEQ multiplex PCR, while TCRdb's copy carries only in-frame clones and drops some. The sample contains 130,000 or so clones, just under 75% of which appear only once. Comment on this clone: Antigen specificity is unknown.

The chain recombines TRBV5-1 with TRBJ2-1, with 11 bases aligning to TRBD2. The sequence was obtained from a man aged 35-49 years in good health and CMV-seropositive. Sequenced input: PBMCs. The CDR3 DNA is TGCGCCAGCAGCTTAACTAGCGGGAGCAATGAGCAGTTCTTC. It is translated as CASSLTSGSNEQFF.